The rows below give T cell receptor beta chains drawn from one sample of a study of cytotoxic CD8 clonotypes in ibrutinib-treated CLL. Clones were sequenced by immunoSEQ multiplex PCR, and TCRdb holds only the in-frame ones, with some missing. The sample lists about 15,000 clones, approximately 81% occurring once. Sequenced material: PBMCs, taken before ibrutinib treatment. The source of these receptors is a human donor with chronic lymphocytic leukemia. Both conserved end residues are part of each CDR3. D genes are given only for firm matches. Clone size is not always given. Where it is, it says once, few, many or a class for expanded clones.

size	V	J	D	CDR3	DNA
few	TRBV19	TRBJ2-3	TRBD2	CASSTLAGAGTDTQYF	TGTGCCAGTAGTACGTTAGCGGGAGCGGGCACAGATACGCAGTATTTT
NA	TRBV7-3	TRBJ2-1	TRBD1	CASSLTQGPLNEQFF	TGTGCCAGCAGCTTAACACAGGGGCCCCTCAATGAGCAGTTCTTC
NA	TRBV2	TRBJ1-6	NA	CASSEVGNYNSPLHF	TGTGCCAGCAGTGAAGTGGGAAACTATAATTCACCCCTCCACTTT
NA	TRBV29-1	TRBJ1-1	NA	CSVTRLNTEAFF	TGCAGCGTCACACGGTTGAACACTGAAGCTTTCTTT
once	TRBV28	TRBJ2-1	NA	CASSLSRVNAEQFF	TGTGCCAGCAGTTTATCCAGGGTAAATGCTGAGCAGTTCTTC
NA	TRBV19	TRBJ1-2	TRBD1	CASSIDPTGVGGYTF	TGTGCCAGTAGTATAGATCCGACAGGGGTTGGTGGCTACACCTTC
few	TRBV5-1	TRBJ2-1	NA	CASSLAGAYNEQFF	TGCGCCAGCAGCTTGGCGGGAGCCTACAATGAGCAGTTCTTC
NA	TRBV14	TRBJ2-1	TRBD2	CASSQEDHWTRANNEQFF	TGTGCCAGCAGCCAAGAGGATCATTGGACTAGGGCCAACAATGAGCAGTTCTTC
NA	TRBV7-3	TRBJ2-2	NA	CASRGEGGELFF	TGTGCCAGCAGGGGAGAGGGCGGGGAGCTGTTTTTT
NA	TRBV7-2	TRBJ2-7	TRBD1	CASMGQGLWEQYF	TGTGCCAGCATGGGACAGGGGCTCTGGGAGCAGTACTTC
NA	TRBV7-2	TRBJ2-5	NA	CASSLLGLETQYF	TGTGCCAGCAGCTTATTGGGTTTAGAGACCCAGTACTTC
NA	TRBV9	TRBJ2-1	TRBD2	CASSVLSSGSGGEQFF	TGTGCCAGCAGCGTACTGTCTAGCGGTTCGGGGGGTGAGCAGTTCTTC
NA	TRBV2	TRBJ2-3	TRBD1	CASSGTGGSGTQYF	TGTGCCAGCAGCGGGACAGGGGGATCGGGAACGCAGTATTTT
NA	TRBV7-6	TRBJ1-2	NA	CASSSGTAGYYGYTF	TGTGCCAGCAGCTCGGGGACGGCAGGCTACTATGGCTACACCTTC
NA	TRBV11-2	TRBJ2-1	TRBD2	CASSLDIAGGTYNEQFF	TGTGCCAGCAGCTTAGATATAGCGGGAGGGACATACAATGAGCAGTTCTTC
NA	TRBV7-6	TRBJ2-1	NA	CASSLAGGGDEQFF	TGTGCCAGCAGCTTAGCGGGAGGGGGGGATGAGCAGTTCTTC
NA	TRBV28	TRBJ2-5	NA	CASSGGGGETQYF	TGTGCCAGCAGTGGGGGGGGCGGAGAGACCCAGTACTTC
NA	TRBV5-4	TRBJ2-5	TRBD1	CASSPQGGEETQYF	TGTGCCAGCAGCCCCCAAGGGGGCGAGGAGACCCAGTACTTC
NA	TRBV27	TRBJ1-6	TRBD1	CASSLSGTENSPLHF	TGTGCCAGCAGTTTATCTGGGACAGAAAATTCACCCCTCCACTTT
NA	TRBV27	TRBJ2-1	TRBD2	CASSLSGRAANEQFF	TGTGCCAGCAGTTTATCCGGGAGGGCGGCCAATGAGCAGTTCTTC
NA	TRBV9	TRBJ2-7	NA	CASSAGNPRSNTGQYF	TGTGCCAGCAGCGCCGGGAACCCTAGATCCAATACGGGGCAGTACTTC
NA	TRBV6-5	TRBJ2-1	NA	CASTPRVHANNEQFF	TGTGCCAGCACCCCAAGGGTGCACGCTAACAATGAGCAGTTCTTC
NA	TRBV7-2	TRBJ1-1	NA	CASSSSGVRAEAFF	TGTGCCAGCAGCTCCTCAGGGGTTCGGGCTGAAGCTTTCTTT
NA	TRBV5-4	TRBJ2-7	TRBD1	CASSPGQGAYEQYF	TGTGCCAGCAGCCCAGGACAGGGAGCTTACGAGCAGTACTTC
NA	TRBV2	TRBJ2-5	NA	CANSIRVETQYF	TGTGCCAACTCTATTAGGGTAGAGACCCAGTACTTC
NA	TRBV9	TRBJ2-3	NA	CASSVDSSNTDTQYF	TGTGCCAGCAGCGTAGATTCTAGCAACACAGATACGCAGTATTTT
NA	TRBV9	TRBJ2-7	NA	CASARTPAYEQYF	TGTGCCAGCGCAAGGACACCCGCCTACGAGCAGTACTTC
NA	TRBV30	TRBJ2-2	TRBD1	CAWDRDRGAGELFF	TGTGCCTGGGACCGGGACAGGGGGGCCGGGGAGCTGTTTTTT
once	TRBV7-9	TRBJ1-2	NA	CASSLPANYGYTF	TGTGCCAGCAGCTTACCAGCGAACTATGGCTACACCTTC
NA	TRBV9	TRBJ2-5	NA	CASNRAGETQYF	TGTGCCAGCAATAGGGCGGGAGAGACCCAGTACTTC
once	TRBV18	TRBJ1-4	TRBD1	CASSSMAGTDEKLFF	TGTGCCAGCTCATCAATGGCTGGGACAGATGAAAAACTGTTTTTT
once	TRBV6-5	TRBJ2-7	NA	CASSFSSSGEQYF	TGTGCCAGCAGTTTCTCTAGCTCTGGCGAGCAGTACTTC
NA	TRBV14	TRBJ2-7	TRBD2	CASSLLRTSGTAYEQYF	TGTGCCAGCAGCCTACTGAGAACTAGCGGGACGGCCTACGAGCAGTACTTC
NA	TRBV9	TRBJ2-3	TRBD2	CASSVRSGSTDTQYF	TGTGCCAGCAGCGTACGTAGCGGGAGCACAGATACGCAGTATTTT
NA	TRBV9	TRBJ2-1	TRBD1	CASSEGETGEEGDEQFF	TGTGCCAGCAGCGAGGGAGAGACAGGGGAAGAGGGAGATGAGCAGTTCTTC
NA	TRBV7-2	TRBJ2-5	NA	CASSLGQRAYETQYF	TGTGCCAGCAGCTTAGGTCAGCGAGCCTATGAGACCCAGTACTTC
NA	TRBV29-1	TRBJ2-2	NA	CSVEGSTGELFF	TGCAGCGTTGAGGGGAGCACCGGGGAGCTGTTTTTT
NA	TRBV4-2	TRBJ2-1	NA	CASSQMQLDNEQFF	TGTGCCAGCAGCCAAATGCAGCTTGATAATGAGCAGTTCTTC
NA	TRBV14	TRBJ2-7	NA	CASSQGVTYEQYF	TGTGCCAGCAGCCAGGGAGTTACCTACGAGCAGTACTTC
once	TRBV6-6	TRBJ2-2	NA	CASRRDTNTGELFF	TGTGCCAGCAGGAGGGACACGAACACCGGGGAGCTGTTTTTT
NA	TRBV7-2	TRBJ2-7	TRBD1	CASSLDGTGAYEQYF	TGTGCCAGCAGCTTAGACGGGACAGGGGCTTACGAGCAGTACTTC
NA	TRBV6-5	TRBJ2-5	TRBD2	CASTASGSSRVTQYF	TGTGCCAGCACTGCTAGCGGGAGTTCCCGGGTGACCCAGTACTTC